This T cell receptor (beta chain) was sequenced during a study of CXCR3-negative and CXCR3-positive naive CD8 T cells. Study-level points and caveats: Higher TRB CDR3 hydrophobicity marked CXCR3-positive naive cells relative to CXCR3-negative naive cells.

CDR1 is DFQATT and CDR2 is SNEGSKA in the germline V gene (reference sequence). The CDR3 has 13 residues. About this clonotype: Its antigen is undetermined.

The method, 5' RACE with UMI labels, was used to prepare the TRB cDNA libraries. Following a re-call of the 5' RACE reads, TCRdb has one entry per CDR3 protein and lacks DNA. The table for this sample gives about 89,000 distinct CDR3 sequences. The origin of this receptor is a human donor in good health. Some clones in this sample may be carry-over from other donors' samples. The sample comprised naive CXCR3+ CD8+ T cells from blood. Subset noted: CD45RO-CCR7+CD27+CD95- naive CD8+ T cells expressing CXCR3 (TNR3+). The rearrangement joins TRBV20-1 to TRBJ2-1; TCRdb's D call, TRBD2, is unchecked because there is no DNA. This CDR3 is CSARGLAEFLQFF.